This TCR beta chain was recorded in a study of shared clonotypes between healthy human individuals. CD8 cells regarded as naive lacked CD45RO, were positively chosen for CCR7, and omitted terminally differentiated effector memory CD45RA+ cells. Several immunoSEQ plates held equal portions of the genomic DNA taken from each subset. The assay was immunoSEQ multiplex PCR, and TCRdb's table has in-frame clones only and misses some. The repertoire has around 600,000 clones, 85% to 95% of them found once; the top ten carry approximately 0.11%. Sequenced input: naive CD8+ T cells sorted from blood. The receptor was isolated from a woman aged 25 to 39 in good health.

The CDR3 loop reads CASSNTGYNEQFF. CDR3 coding DNA: TGTGCCAGCAGCAACACAGGGTACAATGAGCAGTTCTTC. The rearrangement links TRBV6-5 to TRBJ2-1; D is possibly TRBD1 (6 bases). The CDR3 is 13 amino acids. Germline values: CDR1 MNHEY, CDR2 SVGAGI. V was pared by 6 bases and J by 4 bases, with 10 bases between.